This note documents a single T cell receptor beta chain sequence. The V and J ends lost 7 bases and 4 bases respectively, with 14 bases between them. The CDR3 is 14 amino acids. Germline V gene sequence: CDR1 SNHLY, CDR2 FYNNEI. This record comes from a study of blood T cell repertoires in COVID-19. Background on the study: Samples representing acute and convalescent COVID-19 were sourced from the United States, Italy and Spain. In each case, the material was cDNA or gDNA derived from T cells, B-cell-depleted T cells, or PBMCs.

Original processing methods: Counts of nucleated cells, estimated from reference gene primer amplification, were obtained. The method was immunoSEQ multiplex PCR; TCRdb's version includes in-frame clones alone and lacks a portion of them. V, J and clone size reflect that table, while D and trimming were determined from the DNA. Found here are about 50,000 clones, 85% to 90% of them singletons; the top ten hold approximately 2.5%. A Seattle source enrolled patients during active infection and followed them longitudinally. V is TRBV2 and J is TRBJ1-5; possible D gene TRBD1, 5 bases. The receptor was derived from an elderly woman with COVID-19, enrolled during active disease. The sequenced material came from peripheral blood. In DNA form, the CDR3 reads TGTGCCAGCAAACGCGCGGGGGGAAATCAGCCCCAGCATTTT. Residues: CASKRAGGNQPQHF.